This T cell receptor (beta chain) is from a study of CD8 T cells in Susac syndrome. Across the study: Patients with Susac syndrome were therapy-naive, on corticosteroids, or on intravenous immunoglobulin alone at the time that blood was drawn. Study findings and constraints: Regarding the TCR sequencing and HLA analysis, the study admitted that a relatively small number of individuals were involved.

This CDR3 has 13 residues. The ends were cut back, 4 bases at V and 7 bases at J, with 13 bases in the middle. Per the germline V gene, CDR1 is LGHDT and CDR2 is YNNKEL (reference sequence). Random hexamers were used to reverse transcribe the RNA input (about 0.5 to 1 ug). MiXCR, applied by TCRdb to the immunoSEQ multiplex PCR reads, yields one record per CDR3 protein. Here the sample spans 100,000 to 150,000 distinct CDR3 sequences, approximately 96% being singletons. Worth noting for this clonotype: Its antigen remains unidentified.

TCR beta sequencing was performed on blood CD8+ and CD4+ T cells. This sequence joins TRBV3-1 and TRBJ1-2, with D possibly matching TRBD1 (5 bases). The receptor was derived from a human donor with Susac syndrome. The sequencing sample was made of CD8+ T cells from PBMCs. The CDR3 loop is CASSLWGKGGYTF. The CDR3 nucleotides read TGTGCCAGCAGCCTTTGGGGCAAAGGTGGCTACACCTTC.